This T cell receptor beta chain was documented in a study of blood T cell repertoires in COVID-19. As for the study in general: Some COVID-19 samples were acute and others convalescent; all came from the United States, Italy and Spain. PBMCs, B-cell-depleted T cells, or T cells were the source of the cDNA or gDNA that made up the material.

Generated by immunoSEQ multiplex PCR, the TCRdb table keeps only in-frame clones and is missing some. The sample includes about 240,000 clones, roughly 86% of them seen just once. The trim removed 6 bases at V and 7 bases at J, leaving 9 bases unmatched. Germline CDR1 MNHEY, CDR2 SVGAGI. The CDR3 consists of 13 residues. Individuals aged about 18 to 90 years were recruited from 24 US areas. The sample comprised PBMCs or T cells enriched from blood (not recorded which). The chain combines TRBV6-5 with TRBJ2-7; 7 bases line up with TRBD2. The sequence derives from a middle-aged woman with acute COVID-19. CDR3 in amino acids: CASRPAGVFEQYF. The CDR3 DNA is TGTGCCAGCAGACCCGCGGGGGTGTTTGAGCAGTACTTC.